The rows below give T cell receptor beta chains drawn from one sample of a study of cytomegalovirus exposure and HLA in healthy donors. Clones were read by immunoSEQ multiplex PCR, and TCRdb kept only the in-frame ones, dropping some. Here the sample spans about 180,000 clones, 81% being singletons. Material for sequencing was PBMCs. All receptors derive from a woman aged 18 to 35 in good health and CMV-seropositive. The CDR3 runs from the conserved cysteine through the conserved F or W. The order of the fields is D gene, J gene, clone size, V gene, CDR3 protein, CDR3 DNA. The D gene is left open where the match is weak. Clone size appears in some rows only: once, few, many, or a class for an expanded clone.

>.|TRBJ1-5|.|TRBV6-5
CASSYQLNSNQPQHF
TGTGCCAGCAGTTACCAGTTGAATAGCAATCAGCCCCAGCATTTT
>TRBD1|TRBJ2-7|.|TRBV19
CASRRTGGEYEQYF
TGTGCCAGTAGGCGGACAGGGGGCGAATACGAGCAGTACTTC
>TRBD1|TRBJ1-3|.|TRBV7-6
CASSANRGLTGNTIYF
TGTGCCAGCAGCGCGAACAGGGGGCTCACTGGAAACACCATATATTTT
>.|TRBJ1-3|.|TRBV6-5
CASSPRGGNTIYF
TGTGCCAGCAGTCCCCGGGGTGGAAACACCATATATTTT
>TRBD1|TRBJ1-2|.|TRBV19
CASSRGTDNYGYTF
TGTGCCAGTAGTAGGGGGACAGATAACTATGGCTACACCTTC
>TRBD2|TRBJ2-5|.|TRBV9
CASSVGGTRRETQYF
TGTGCCAGCAGCGTGGGGGGGACTAGAAGGGAGACCCAGTACTTC
>TRBD2|TRBJ2-1|.|TRBV27
CASSQTSGDGNEQFF
TGTGCCAGCAGCCAAACTAGCGGGGACGGGAATGAGCAGTTCTTC
>.|TRBJ1-6|.|TRBV9
CASSVMEQANSPLHF
TGTGCCAGCAGCGTAATGGAACAGGCCAATTCACCCCTCCACTTT
>TRBD2|TRBJ2-5|.|TRBV30
CAWSTLAGARGRETQYF
TGTGCCTGGAGTACGCTAGCGGGGGCGAGGGGTAGAGAGACCCAGTACTTC
>.|TRBJ2-7|.|TRBV2
CASSEHPSPRDSSHEQYF
TGTGCCAGCAGTGAGCATCCATCCCCCCGGGACTCGTCCCACGAGCAGTACTTC
>TRBD1|TRBJ2-5|.|TRBV6-5
CASSYSIGGIEETQYF
TGTGCCAGCAGTTACTCGATAGGGGGCATTGAGGAGACCCAGTACTTC
>TRBD2|TRBJ2-1|.|TRBV5-4
CASSLGGGPGNEQFF
TGTGCCAGCAGCTTGGGCGGGGGGCCGGGTAATGAGCAGTTCTTC
>.|TRBJ2-3|once|TRBV7-9
CASSLAGRGGTDTQYF
TGTGCCAGCAGCTTAGCGGGGAGGGGGGGCACAGATACGCAGTATTTT
>.|TRBJ1-1|.|TRBV10-3
CATQPAWQRFVNTEAFF
TGTGCCACGCAACCAGCGTGGCAGCGGTTCGTGAACACTGAAGCTTTCTTT
>.|TRBJ1-2|few|TRBV11-2
CASSYFRGFSNYGYTF
TGTGCCAGCAGCTATTTTCGGGGGTTTTCTAACTATGGCTACACCTTC
>TRBD1|TRBJ2-7|.|TRBV2
CASSGTGLTYEQYF
TGTGCCAGCAGTGGGACAGGGCTAACCTACGAGCAGTACTTC
>.|TRBJ2-6|.|TRBV19
CASIEQAFAFGANGLTF
TGTGCCAGTATAGAGCAGGCCTTCGCGTTTGGGGCCAACGGCCTGACTTTC
>TRBD1|TRBJ2-2|.|TRBV2
CASRVNRGLTGELFF
TGTGCCAGCAGGGTCAACAGGGGGCTCACCGGGGAGCTGTTTTTT